The rows below give T cell receptor beta chains drawn from one sample of a study of cytomegalovirus exposure and HLA in healthy donors. TCRdb keeps only in-frame clones here, not all; method: immunoSEQ multiplex PCR. The top ten hold 2.5% to 3.5% of the sample, which has 150,000 or so clones, over 65% seen once. Sequences were obtained from PBMCs. The source is a man aged 35 to 55 in good health and CMV-seropositive. Each CDR3 is given with its conserved first and last residue. Each record gives: V gene, clone size, J gene, D gene, CDR3 protein, CDR3 DNA. A D gene is named only where the DNA matches it firmly. A clone size is listed for some rows: how often the clone was seen (once, few, many), or a class if it is expanded.

TRBV5-6,.,TRBJ2-5,TRBD2,CASSSGTTQETQYF,TGTGCCAGCAGCTCCGGGACTACCCAAGAGACCCAGTACTTC
TRBV7-9,.,TRBJ2-2,TRBD2,CASTLGTSGHLTGELFF,TGTGCCAGCACCCTGGGAACTAGCGGGCACCTCACCGGGGAGCTGTTTTTT
TRBV7-3,.,TRBJ1-5,.,CASAPEWNQPQHF,TGTGCCAGCGCGCCGGAGTGGAATCAGCCCCAGCATTTT
TRBV19,few,TRBJ2-7,TRBD1,CASSRDRDVPYEQYF,TGTGCCAGTAGCAGAGACAGGGACGTCCCCTACGAGCAGTACTTC
TRBV5-4,.,TRBJ2-3,.,CASSLVASTSTDTQYF,TGTGCCAGCAGCTTGGTAGCATCCACTAGCACAGATACGCAGTATTTT
TRBV29-1,.,TRBJ1-2,.,CSVVDSDYGYTF,TGCAGCGTTGTCGACAGTGACTATGGCTACACCTTC
TRBV28,.,TRBJ1-2,.,CASSFGQNYGYTF,TGTGCCAGCAGTTTTGGGCAGAACTATGGCTACACCTTC
TRBV2,.,TRBJ1-2,.,CASSAGGSNYGYTF,TGTGCCAGCAGTGCGGGGGGCTCTAACTATGGCTACACCTTC
TRBV11-2,.,TRBJ2-3,.,CASSLVDPRHTDTQYF,TGTGCCAGCAGCTTAGTAGATCCCCGACACACAGATACGCAGTATTTT
TRBV28,once,TRBJ1-2,TRBD1,CASSPWDRVGYGYTF,TGTGCCAGCAGTCCTTGGGACAGGGTAGGATATGGCTACACCTTC
TRBV7-3,.,TRBJ2-7,TRBD1,CASSLRDRGPYEQYF,TGTGCCAGCAGCTTACGGGACAGGGGCCCCTACGAGCAGTACTTC
TRBV25-1,once,TRBJ2-7,.,CASSGRGKPYEQYF,TGTGCCAGCAGTGGGCGCGGGAAACCCTACGAGCAGTACTTC
TRBV20-1,.,TRBJ1-2,.,CSAPQGYGYTF,TGCAGTGCACCCCAGGGGTATGGCTACACCTTC
TRBV5-1,.,TRBJ2-3,TRBD1,CASSLRDRDTQYF,TGCGCCAGCAGCCTCCGGGACAGGGATACGCAGTATTTT
TRBV19,few,TRBJ2-2,.,CASSLRPGQLTGELFF,TGTGCCAGTAGTTTACGACCGGGACAACTCACCGGGGAGCTGTTTTTT
TRBV7-3,.,TRBJ2-1,TRBD2,CASSLGLASYNEQFF,TGTGCCAGCAGCCTCGGACTAGCCTCCTACAATGAGCAGTTCTTC
TRBV30,once,TRBJ1-3,TRBD1,CATDRSKTGSGNTIYF,TGTGCCACAGACCGATCAAAGACAGGGTCTGGAAACACCATATATTTT
TRBV5-6,.,TRBJ2-1,.,CASSFVRGGNEQFF,TGTGCCAGCAGCTTCGTGCGGGGAGGCAATGAGCAGTTCTTC
TRBV9,.,TRBJ2-1,TRBD1,CASSTRQGNEQFF,TGTGCCAGCAGCACAAGACAGGGGAATGAGCAGTTCTTC
TRBV29-1,.,TRBJ2-7,.,CSVEGGSWGGTHYEQYF,TGCAGCGTTGAAGGAGGGTCCTGGGGCGGGACCCACTACGAGCAGTACTTC
TRBV6-6,.,TRBJ1-2,TRBD1,CASSYWTGAGGYTF,TGTGCCAGCAGTTACTGGACAGGGGCTGGAGGCTACACCTTC
TRBV18,few,TRBJ1-2,.,CASSPQGGNYGYTF,TGTGCCAGCTCACCACAAGGAGGGAACTATGGCTACACCTTC
TRBV7-2,.,TRBJ2-4,.,CASSFPGDKIQYF,TGTGCCAGCAGCTTCCCGGGAGACAAGATTCAGTACTTC
TRBV21-1,.,TRBJ2-7,.,CASPGLAEYEQYF,TGTGCCAGCCCGGGACTAGCTGAATACGAGCAGTACTTC
TRBV28,.,TRBJ2-7,TRBD1,CASSSTGGAFYEQYF,TGTGCCAGCAGTTCGACAGGGGGCGCCTTTTACGAGCAGTACTTC
TRBV2,few,TRBJ2-7,TRBD2,CASSVEGLATYEQYF,TGTGCCAGCAGTGTTGAAGGACTAGCGACCTACGAGCAGTACTTC
TRBV19,.,TRBJ2-5,TRBD2,CASRRTSGSLETQYF,TGTGCCAGTAGGCGGACTAGCGGGAGTCTGGAGACCCAGTACTTC
TRBV30,.,TRBJ1-1,TRBD1,CAWSVMGTENTLF,TGTGCCTGGAGTGTAATGGGGACAGAAAATACTCTATTT
TRBV6-1,.,TRBJ2-2,.,CASIVRQGLAGELFF,TGTGCCAGCATTGTCCGCCAGGGTTTGGCCGGGGAGCTGTTTTTT
TRBV9,.,TRBJ2-5,TRBD1,CASSPTGTGPGKTQYF,TGTGCCAGCAGCCCCACGGGGACAGGGCCAGGGAAGACCCAGTACTTC
TRBV30,.,TRBJ2-2,TRBD1,CAWSLGGTGWTGELFF,TGTGCCTGGAGTCTTGGGGGGACAGGATGGACCGGGGAGCTGTTTTTT
TRBV28,once,TRBJ2-5,.,CASSPFLANQETQYF,TGTGCCAGCAGTCCTTTTCTCGCGAACCAAGAGACCCAGTACTTC
TRBV9,.,TRBJ2-7,.,CASSVGGDRGEQYF,TGTGCCAGCAGCGTAGGGGGAGACCGGGGGGAGCAGTACTTC
TRBV2,.,TRBJ1-1,.,CASRGNQGGTEAFF,TGTGCCAGCAGGGGAAATCAGGGAGGCACTGAAGCTTTCTTT
TRBV2,.,TRBJ1-2,.,CASSEGGSRNYGYTF,TGTGCCAGCAGTGAGGGGGGTTCGAGGAACTATGGCTACACCTTC
TRBV4-2,.,TRBJ2-7,TRBD2,CASSQDPRGGKSEQYF,TGTGCCAGCAGCCAAGATCCCCGGGGGGGGAAGTCCGAGCAGTACTTC
TRBV29-1,.,TRBJ2-7,.,CSVEDQGRGYEQYF,TGCAGCGTTGAAGACCAAGGTAGGGGCTACGAGCAGTACTTC
TRBV27,.,TRBJ1-4,TRBD1,CASRGTGGEKLFF,TGTGCCAGCAGGGGGACAGGGGGTGAAAAACTGTTTTTT
TRBV7-2,.,TRBJ1-3,.,CASSFQPGSGNTIYF,TGTGCCAGCAGCTTTCAACCAGGCTCGGGAAACACCATATATTTT
TRBV10-1,.,TRBJ2-3,TRBD2,CASSVTAGAGTDTQYF,TGCGCCAGCAGTGTCACAGCGGGAGCTGGCACAGATACGCAGTATTTT
TRBV7-2,.,TRBJ2-7,TRBD1,CASSLTGVEQYF,TGTGCCAGCAGCCTGACAGGGGTCGAGCAGTACTTC
TRBV9,.,TRBJ2-3,TRBD2,CASSLAGGLTDTQYF,TGTGCCAGCAGTCTCGCGGGAGGCCTCACAGATACGCAGTATTTT
TRBV6-5,.,TRBJ1-2,.,CASSKDPPRNYGYTF,TGTGCCAGCAGTAAGGATCCCCCGCGGAACTATGGCTACACCTTC